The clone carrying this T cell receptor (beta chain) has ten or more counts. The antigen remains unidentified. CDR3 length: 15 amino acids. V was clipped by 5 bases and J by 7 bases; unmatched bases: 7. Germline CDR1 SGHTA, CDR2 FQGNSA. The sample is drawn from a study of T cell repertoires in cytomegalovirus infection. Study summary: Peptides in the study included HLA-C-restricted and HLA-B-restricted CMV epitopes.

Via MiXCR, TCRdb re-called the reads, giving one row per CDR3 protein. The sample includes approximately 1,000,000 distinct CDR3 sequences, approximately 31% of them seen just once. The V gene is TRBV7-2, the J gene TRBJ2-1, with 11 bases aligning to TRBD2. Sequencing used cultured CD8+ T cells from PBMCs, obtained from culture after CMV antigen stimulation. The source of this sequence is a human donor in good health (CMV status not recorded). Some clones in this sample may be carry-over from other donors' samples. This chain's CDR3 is CASSTIAGGWNEQFF. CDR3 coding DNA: TGTGCCAGCAGCACGATAGCGGGGGGGTGGAATGAGCAGTTCTTC.